Detailed here is one T cell receptor (beta chain). What it recognizes is unknown. This specimen comes from a study of OX40 agonist ivuxolimab in advanced cancers. Study summary: Ivuxolimab is a fully human IgG2 antibody that activates OX40 (CD134). General study results and limits: Average numbers of expanded clones were greater in CD8+ T cells than in CD4+.

TCRdb's table, derived via immunoSEQ multiplex PCR, lists solely in-frame clones and lacks some. The sample consists of about 36,000 clones, under 85% of them appearing once. The V gene lost 1 base and the J gene lost 5 bases, with 20 bases spanning the gap. Germline V CDR1 and CDR2: SGHDT, YYEEEE. There are 17 residues in the CDR3. Sequencing was performed on CD4+ or CD8+ T cells sorted from blood, taken in a trial of the OX40 agonist ivuxolimab. The rearrangement joins TRBV5-6 to TRBJ2-3; tentative D call: TRBD2 (6 bases). This clonotype was sampled from an adult with an advanced solid tumor such as melanoma, head and neck, liver or kidney cancer. The CDR3 DNA sequence: TGTGCCAGCAGCTTGAGGGGAGGAGCTGTAGTTGGAGATACGCAGTATTTT. Protein: CASSLRGGAVVGDTQYF.